Reported below is one T cell receptor (beta chain). The data derive from a study of blood T cell repertoires in COVID-19. Whole-study context: In each case, the material was cDNA or gDNA derived from T cells, B-cell-depleted T cells, or PBMCs.

Germline assignment: CDR1 SGDLS and CDR2 YYNGEE. The CDR3 runs to 14 residues. Trimming removed 2 bases at V and 0 bases at J, with 7 bases between. The study recruited people aged roughly 18 to 95 years across about 25 US areas. Libraries were prepared by immunoSEQ multiplex PCR; TCRdb keeps only in-frame clonotypes and omits some of them. The sample has over 120,000 clones; about four fifths are singletons. Sequenced input: PBMCs or T cells enriched from blood (not recorded which). The sequence derives from a man over 45 who had recovered from COVID-19. This chain links TRBV9 with TRBJ2-3; no firm D call. The CDR3 DNA sequence: TGTGCCAGCAGCGTTAGCCCTAGCACAGATACGCAGTATTTT. Protein: CASSVSPSTDTQYF.